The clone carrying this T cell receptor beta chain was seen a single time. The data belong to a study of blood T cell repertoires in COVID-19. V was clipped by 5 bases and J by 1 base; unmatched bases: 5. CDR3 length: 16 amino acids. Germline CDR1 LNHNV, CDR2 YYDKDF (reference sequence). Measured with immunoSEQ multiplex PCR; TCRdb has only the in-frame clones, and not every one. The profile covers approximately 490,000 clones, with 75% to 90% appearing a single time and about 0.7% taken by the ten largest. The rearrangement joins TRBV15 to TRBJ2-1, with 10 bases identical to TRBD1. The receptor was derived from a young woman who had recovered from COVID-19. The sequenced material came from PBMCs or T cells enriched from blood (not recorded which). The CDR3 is CATSPRDRGSYNEQFF. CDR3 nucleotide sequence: TGTGCCACCAGCCCAAGGGACAGGGGATCCTACAATGAGCAGTTCTTC.